Shown below are 8 T cell receptor beta chains from a single sample sequenced in a study of T-cell memory formation after mild COVID-19. From the 5' RACE reads, TCRdb called clonotypes with MiXCR, one entry per CDR3 protein. The table records about half a million distinct CDR3 sequences, around a sixth of them present only once. The sample comprised PBMCs or a T cell subset sorted from them (not recorded which). All receptors come from an adult woman who had mild COVID-19 (a few samples of this study predate the infection). Cell type and time point are not known.

This rearrangement joins TRBV7-9 to TRBJ1-4; D is ambiguous. The CDR3 covers 14 residues. CDR1 is SEHNR, CDR2 FQNEAQ, per germline (reference sequence). V dropped 3 bases and J dropped 8 bases, with 13 bases sitting between them. Here the CDR3 DNA reads TGTGCCAGCAGCTTTTCGGGAGCACACGAAAAACTGTTTTTT. The encoded protein is CASSFSGAHEKLFF.

This clonotype was seen only a few times. The junction departs from germline at one end; a sequencing error may be responsible. J is TRBJ1-4 and V is TRBV4-2; D not resolved. CDR3 size: 16 residues. The germline CDR1 and CDR2 sequences are LGHNA and YNFKEQ. CDR3 bases: TGTGCCAGCAGTCAAGCCGGTACGGAGCTTAATGAAAAACTGTTTTTT. It specifies CASSQAGTELNEKLFF.

V and J are TRBV6-6 and TRBJ2-2; D may be TRBD2 (6 bases). The ends were cut back, 2 bases at V and 4 bases at J, with 11 bases in the middle. Germline V gene data show CDR1 as MNHNY and CDR2 as SVGAGI (reference sequence). The length of the CDR3 is 15 residues. The CDR3: CASSYVGGSTGELFF. The CDR3 nucleotides read TGTGCCAGCAGTTACGTCGGGGGTAGCACCGGGGAGCTGTTTTTT.

The J gene is TRBJ2-6, the V gene TRBV4-3, with TRBD1 matching 7 bases. Germline V lookup: CDR1 LGHNA, CDR2 YSLEER. V was pared by 5 bases and J by 0 bases, with 7 bases of the junction left unmatched. The CDR3 totals 17 residues. CDR3 nucleotide sequence: TGCGCCAGCAGCAAACAGGACAGGCCCTCTGGGGCCAACGTCCTGACTTTC. Its translation is CASSKQDRPSGANVLTF.

The chain uses TRBV7-6 and TRBJ2-7; 12 bases line up with TRBD2. The CDR3 runs 16 residues. V lost 4 bases to trimming and J lost 7 bases; unmatched junction nucleotides: 11. Germline lookup yields CDR1 SGHVS and CDR2 FNYEAQ. The CDR3 loop reads CASSSPLAGGPTEQYF. DNA of the CDR3: TGTGCCAGCAGCTCTCCACTAGCGGGGGGCCCTACGGAGCAGTACTTC.

This clonotype was found a few times. V is TRBV7-6 and J is TRBJ1-1; TRBD1 is a possible D gene (5 bases). Germline V gene sequence: CDR1 SGHVS, CDR2 FNYEAQ. This CDR3 is 17 amino acids long. The V end lost 7 bases, the J end lost 0 bases, and 21 bases lay between the germline ends. The CDR3 DNA follows: TGTGCCAGCACGATCGCCCCCGACAGTAGCATGAACACTGAAGCTTTCTTT. Residues: CASTIAPDSSMNTEAFF.

This clonotype was counted a few times. The chain couples TRBV24-1 to TRBJ2-2; possibly TRBD1 for D (6 bases). V was clipped by 10 bases and J by 4 bases, with 12 bases between them. This CDR3 is built from 13 residues. From germline, CDR1 is KGHDR and CDR2 SFDVKD. CDR3 region: CATGGASTGELFF. In DNA form, the CDR3 reads TGTGCCACAGGGGGTGCGAGCACCGGGGAGCTGTTTTTT.

The V call is TRBV23-1, the J call TRBJ2-1; perhaps TRBD2 as D (6 bases). TRBV23-1 is noted as an ORF with a role that remains uncertain. V lost 10 bases and J lost 7, with 20 bases in between. The CDR3 consists of 14 residues. The CDR3 spells CATTRLEGLNEQFF. The CDR3 DNA reads TGCGCCACCACTCGACTAGAGGGGTTGAATGAGCAGTTCTTC.